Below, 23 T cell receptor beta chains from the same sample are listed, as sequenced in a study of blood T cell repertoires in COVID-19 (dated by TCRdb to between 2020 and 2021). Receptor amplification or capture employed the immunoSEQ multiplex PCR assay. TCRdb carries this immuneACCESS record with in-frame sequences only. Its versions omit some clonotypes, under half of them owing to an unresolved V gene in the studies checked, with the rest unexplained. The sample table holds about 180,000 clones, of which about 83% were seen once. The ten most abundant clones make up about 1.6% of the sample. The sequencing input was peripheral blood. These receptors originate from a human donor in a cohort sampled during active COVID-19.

CDR3: CASSWDSSYEQYF. In DNA, the CDR3 is TGTGCCAGCAGTTGGGACAGCTCCTACGAGCAGTACTTC. V and J are TRBV6-5 and TRBJ2-7, with TRBD1 matching 7 bases. Per the germline V gene, CDR1 is MNHEY and CDR2 is SVGAGI. V gave up 4 bases and J gave up 0 bases; unmatched junction bases: 0. The CDR3 spans 13 residues.

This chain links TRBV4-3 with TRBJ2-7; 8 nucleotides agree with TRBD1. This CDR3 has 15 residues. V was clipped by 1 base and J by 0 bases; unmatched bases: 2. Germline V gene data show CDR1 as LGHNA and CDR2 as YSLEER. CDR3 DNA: TGCGCCAGCAGCCAAGCAGGACAGGGCTCCTACGAGCAGTACTTC. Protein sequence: CASSQAGQGSYEQYF.

In DNA, the CDR3 is TGTGCCATCAGTGCAGACAGGGTTCTAGACGAGCAGTACTTC. Its protein is CAISADRVLDEQYF. This chain joins TRBV10-3 and TRBJ2-7; TRBD1 agrees at 7 bases. This CDR3 is built from 14 residues. The germline CDR1 and CDR2 sequences are ENHRY and SYGVKD. After removal of 4 bases from V and 5 bases from J, the junction contained 8 bases not matched to a gene.

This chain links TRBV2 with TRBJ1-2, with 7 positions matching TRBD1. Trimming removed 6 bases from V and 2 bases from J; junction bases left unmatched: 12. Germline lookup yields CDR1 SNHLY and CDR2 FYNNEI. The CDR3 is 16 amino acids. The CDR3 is CASSNRGGQRNYGYTF. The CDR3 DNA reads TGTGCCAGCAGCAATCGGGGGGGACAGCGGAACTATGGCTACACCTTC.

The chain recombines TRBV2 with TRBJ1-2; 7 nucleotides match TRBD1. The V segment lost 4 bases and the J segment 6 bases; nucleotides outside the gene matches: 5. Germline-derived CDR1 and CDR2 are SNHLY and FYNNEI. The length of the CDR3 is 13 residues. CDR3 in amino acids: CASSVGRGDGYTF. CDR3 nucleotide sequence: TGTGCCAGCAGTGTTGGCAGGGGGGATGGCTACACCTTC.

The CDR3 region is CASSLGQGTYEQYF. CDR3 nucleotides: TGTGCCAGCAGCTTAGGACAGGGGACCTACGAGCAGTACTTC. The V gene is TRBV7-8, the J gene TRBJ2-7, with TRBD1 matching over 8 bases. With 1 base clipped from V and 2 bases from J, the junction kept 1 base outside the gene matches. The V gene's germline CDR1 is SGHVS and CDR2 FQNEAQ. This CDR3 has 14 amino acids.

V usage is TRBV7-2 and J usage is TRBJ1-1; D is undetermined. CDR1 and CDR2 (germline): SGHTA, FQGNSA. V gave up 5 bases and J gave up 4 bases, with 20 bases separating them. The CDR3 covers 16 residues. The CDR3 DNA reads TGTGCCAGCAGCCTCTGGCCGCGGGAGAGGAGCACTGAAGCTTTCTTT. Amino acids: CASSLWPRERSTEAFF.

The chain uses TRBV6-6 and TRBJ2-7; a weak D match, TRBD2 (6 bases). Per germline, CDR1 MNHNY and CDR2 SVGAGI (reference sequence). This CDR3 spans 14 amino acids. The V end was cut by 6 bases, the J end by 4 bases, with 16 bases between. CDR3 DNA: TGTGCCAGCAGACGGCAGGGAGGACTGTACGAGCAGTACTTC. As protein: CASRRQGGLYEQYF.

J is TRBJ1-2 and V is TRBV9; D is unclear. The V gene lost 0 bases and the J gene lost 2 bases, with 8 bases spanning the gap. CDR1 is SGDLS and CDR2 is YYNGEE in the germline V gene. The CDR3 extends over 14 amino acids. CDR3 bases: TGTGCCAGCAGCGTAGCTAGAGAGAACTATGGCTACACCTTC. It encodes CASSVARENYGYTF.

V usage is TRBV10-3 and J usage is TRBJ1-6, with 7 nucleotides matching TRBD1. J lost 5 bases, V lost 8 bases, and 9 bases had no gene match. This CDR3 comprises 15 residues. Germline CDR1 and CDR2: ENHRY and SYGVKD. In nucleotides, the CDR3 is TGTGCCATCCAAGCTGGGCAGGGGGATAATTCACCCCTCCACTTT. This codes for CAIQAGQGDNSPLHF.

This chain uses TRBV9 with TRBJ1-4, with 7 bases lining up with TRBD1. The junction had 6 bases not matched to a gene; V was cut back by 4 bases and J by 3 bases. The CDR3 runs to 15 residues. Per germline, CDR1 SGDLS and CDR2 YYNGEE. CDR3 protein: CASSLKQGSNEKLFF. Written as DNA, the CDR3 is TGTGCCAGCAGCTTGAAACAGGGGTCTAATGAAAAACTGTTTTTT.

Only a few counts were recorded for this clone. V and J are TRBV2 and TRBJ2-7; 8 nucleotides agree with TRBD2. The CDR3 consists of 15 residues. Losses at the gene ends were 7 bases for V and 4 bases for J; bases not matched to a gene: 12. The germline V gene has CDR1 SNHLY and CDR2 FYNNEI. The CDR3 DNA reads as TGTGCCAGCAACCGGGATAGCGGGGTAGTATACGAGCAGTACTTC. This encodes CASNRDSGVVYEQYF.

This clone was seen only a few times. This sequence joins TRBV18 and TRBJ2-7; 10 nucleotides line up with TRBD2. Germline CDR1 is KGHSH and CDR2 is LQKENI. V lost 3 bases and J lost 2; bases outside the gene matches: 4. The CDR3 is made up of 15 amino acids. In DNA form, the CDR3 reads TGTGCCAGCTCACCCAGCCTAGCGGGAGCCTACGAGCAGTACTTC. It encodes CASSPSLAGAYEQYF.

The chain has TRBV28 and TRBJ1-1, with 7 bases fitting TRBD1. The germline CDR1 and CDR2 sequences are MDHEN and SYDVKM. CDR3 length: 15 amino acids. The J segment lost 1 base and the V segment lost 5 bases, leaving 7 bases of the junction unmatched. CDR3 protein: CASSPADRRNTEAFF. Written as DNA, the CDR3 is TGTGCCAGCAGTCCGGCGGACAGGCGGAACACTGAAGCTTTCTTT.

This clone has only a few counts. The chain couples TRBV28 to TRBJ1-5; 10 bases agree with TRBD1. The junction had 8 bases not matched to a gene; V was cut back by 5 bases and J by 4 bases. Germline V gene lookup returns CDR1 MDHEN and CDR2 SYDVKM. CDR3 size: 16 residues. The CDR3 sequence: CASSPYGQGGNQPQHF. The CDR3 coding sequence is TGTGCCAGCAGTCCATACGGACAGGGGGGAAATCAGCCCCAGCATTTT. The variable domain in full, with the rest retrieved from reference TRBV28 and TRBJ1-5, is DVKVTQSSRYLVKRTGEKVFLECVQDMDHENMFWYRQDPGLGLRLIYFSYDVKMKEKGDIPEGYSVSREKKERFSLILESASTNQTSMYLCASSPYGQGGNQPQHFGDGTRLSIL.

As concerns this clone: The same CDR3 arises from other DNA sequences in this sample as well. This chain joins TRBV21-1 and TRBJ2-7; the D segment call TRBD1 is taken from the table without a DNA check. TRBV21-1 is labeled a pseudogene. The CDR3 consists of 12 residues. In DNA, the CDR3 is TGTGCCAGCCGGGACATCTCCTACGAGCAGTACTTC. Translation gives CASRDISYEQYF.

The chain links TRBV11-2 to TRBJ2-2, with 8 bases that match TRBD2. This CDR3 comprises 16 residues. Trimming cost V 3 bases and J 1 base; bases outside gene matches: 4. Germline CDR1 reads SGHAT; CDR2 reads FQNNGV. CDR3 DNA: TGTGCCAGCAGCTTGGGTCTAGCGGGGAACACCGGGGAGCTGTTTTTT. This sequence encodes CASSLGLAGNTGELFF.

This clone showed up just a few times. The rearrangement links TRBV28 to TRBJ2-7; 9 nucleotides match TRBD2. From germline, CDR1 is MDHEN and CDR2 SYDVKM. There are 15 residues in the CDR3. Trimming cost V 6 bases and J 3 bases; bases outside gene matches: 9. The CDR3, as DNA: TGTGCCAGCAGACGAAAATCGACTAGCGGCTACGAGCAGTACTTC. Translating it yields CASRRKSTSGYEQYF.

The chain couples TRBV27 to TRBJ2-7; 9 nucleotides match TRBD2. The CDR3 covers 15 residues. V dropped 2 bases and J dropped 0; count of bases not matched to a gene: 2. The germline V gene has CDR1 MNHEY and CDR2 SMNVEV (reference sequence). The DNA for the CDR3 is TGTGCCAGCAGTTTAGCGGGGGGGCTCTCCTACGAGCAGTACTTC. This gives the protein CASSLAGGLSYEQYF.

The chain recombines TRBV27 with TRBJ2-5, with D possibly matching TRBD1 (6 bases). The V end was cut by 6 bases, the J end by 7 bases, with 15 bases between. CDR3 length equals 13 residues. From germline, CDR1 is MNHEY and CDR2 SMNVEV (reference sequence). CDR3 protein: CASSRDIQGTQYF. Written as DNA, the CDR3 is TGTGCCAGCAGCAGGGACATCCAGGGGACCCAGTACTTC.

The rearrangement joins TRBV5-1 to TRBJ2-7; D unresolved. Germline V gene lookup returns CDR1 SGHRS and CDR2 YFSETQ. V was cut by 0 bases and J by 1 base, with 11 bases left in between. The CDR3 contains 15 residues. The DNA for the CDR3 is TGCGCCAGCAGCTTGGGGCAGGTGGGTTCCTACGAGCAGTACTTC. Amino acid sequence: CASSLGQVGSYEQYF.

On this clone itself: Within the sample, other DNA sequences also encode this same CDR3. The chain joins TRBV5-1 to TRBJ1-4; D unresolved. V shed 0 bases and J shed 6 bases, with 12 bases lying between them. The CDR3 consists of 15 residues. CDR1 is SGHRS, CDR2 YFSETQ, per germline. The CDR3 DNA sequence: TGCGCCAGCAGCTTGGGCGGCCGAAAGGATGAAAAACTGTTTTTT. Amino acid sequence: CASSLGGRKDEKLFF.

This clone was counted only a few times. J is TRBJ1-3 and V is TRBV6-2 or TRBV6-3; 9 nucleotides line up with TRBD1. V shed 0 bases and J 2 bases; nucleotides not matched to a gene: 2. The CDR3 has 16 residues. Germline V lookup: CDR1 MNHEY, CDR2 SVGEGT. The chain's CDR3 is CASSYSGTGTGNTIYF. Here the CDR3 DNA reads TGTGCCAGCAGTTACTCCGGGACAGGGACTGGAAACACCATATATTTT.